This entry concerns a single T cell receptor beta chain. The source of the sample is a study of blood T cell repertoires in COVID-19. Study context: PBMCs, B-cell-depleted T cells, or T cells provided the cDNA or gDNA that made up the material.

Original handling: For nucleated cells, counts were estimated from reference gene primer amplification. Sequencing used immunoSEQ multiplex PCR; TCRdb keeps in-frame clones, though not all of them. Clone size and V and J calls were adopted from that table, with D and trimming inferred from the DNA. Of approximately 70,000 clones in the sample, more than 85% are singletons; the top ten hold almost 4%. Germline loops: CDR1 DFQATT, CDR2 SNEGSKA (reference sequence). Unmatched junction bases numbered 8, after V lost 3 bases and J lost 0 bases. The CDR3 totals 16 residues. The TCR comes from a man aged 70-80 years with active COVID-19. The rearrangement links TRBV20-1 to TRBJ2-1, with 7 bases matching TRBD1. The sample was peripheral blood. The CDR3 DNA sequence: TGCAGTGCTAGTTTTCCGACAGGGCCCTCCTACAATGAGCAGTTCTTC. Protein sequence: CSASFPTGPSYNEQFF.